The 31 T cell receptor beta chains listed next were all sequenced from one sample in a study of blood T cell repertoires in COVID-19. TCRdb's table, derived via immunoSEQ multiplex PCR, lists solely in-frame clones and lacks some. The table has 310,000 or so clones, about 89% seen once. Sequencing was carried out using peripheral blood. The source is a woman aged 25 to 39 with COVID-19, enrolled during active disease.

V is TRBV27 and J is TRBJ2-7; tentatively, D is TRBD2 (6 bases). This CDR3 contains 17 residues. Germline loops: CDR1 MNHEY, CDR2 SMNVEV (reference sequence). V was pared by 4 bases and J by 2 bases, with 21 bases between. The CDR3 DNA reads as TGTGCCAGCAGTTATTGGCGAGCGGGTGCCCTCCCCTACGAGCAGTACTTC. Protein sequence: CASSYWRAGALPYEQYF.

CDR3 bases: TGTGCCAGCAGCTTAATGGGAGGCGGCACCGGGGAGCTGTTTTTT. This codes for CASSLMGGGTGELFF. V is TRBV7-3 and J is TRBJ2-2, with a possible D match to TRBD2 (6 bases). Looked up from germline, CDR1 is SGHTA and CDR2 is FQGTGA. There are 15 residues in the CDR3. V shed 1 base and J shed 4 bases, with 10 bases lying between them.

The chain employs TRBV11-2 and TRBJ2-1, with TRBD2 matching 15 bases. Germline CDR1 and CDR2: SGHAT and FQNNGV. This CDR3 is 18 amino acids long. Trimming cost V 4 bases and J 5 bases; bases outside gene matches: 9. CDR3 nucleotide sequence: TGTGCCAGCAGCTCCGGACTAGCGGGAGGGTATGGGGACAATGAGCAGTTCTTC. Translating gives CASSSGLAGGYGDNEQFF.

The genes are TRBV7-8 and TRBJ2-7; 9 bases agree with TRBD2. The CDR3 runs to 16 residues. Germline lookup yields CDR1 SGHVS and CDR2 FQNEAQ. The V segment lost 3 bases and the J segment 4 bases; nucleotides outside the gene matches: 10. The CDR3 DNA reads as TGTGCCAGCAGCTTCAGGAGCGGGAGGATCCAATACGAGCAGTACTTC. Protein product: CASSFRSGRIQYEQYF.

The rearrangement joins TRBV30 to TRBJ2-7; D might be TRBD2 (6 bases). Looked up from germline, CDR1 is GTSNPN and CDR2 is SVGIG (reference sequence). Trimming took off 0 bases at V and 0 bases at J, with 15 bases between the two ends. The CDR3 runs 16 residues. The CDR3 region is CAWSVRGAGSSYEQYF. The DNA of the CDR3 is TGTGCCTGGAGTGTACGAGGGGCGGGAAGCTCCTACGAGCAGTACTTC.

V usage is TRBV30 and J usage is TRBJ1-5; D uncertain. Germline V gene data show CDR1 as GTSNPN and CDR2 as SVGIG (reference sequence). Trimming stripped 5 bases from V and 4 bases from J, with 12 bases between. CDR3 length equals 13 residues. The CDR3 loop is CAWGETGNQPQHF. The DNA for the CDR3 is TGTGCCTGGGGGGAGACTGGGAATCAGCCCCAGCATTTT.

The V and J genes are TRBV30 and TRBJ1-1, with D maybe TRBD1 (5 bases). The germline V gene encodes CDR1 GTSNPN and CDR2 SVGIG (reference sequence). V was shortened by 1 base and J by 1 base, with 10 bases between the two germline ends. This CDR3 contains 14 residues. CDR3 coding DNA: TGTGCCTGGAGTGCGGGAGGGGCGAACACTGAAGCTTTCTTT. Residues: CAWSAGGANTEAFF.

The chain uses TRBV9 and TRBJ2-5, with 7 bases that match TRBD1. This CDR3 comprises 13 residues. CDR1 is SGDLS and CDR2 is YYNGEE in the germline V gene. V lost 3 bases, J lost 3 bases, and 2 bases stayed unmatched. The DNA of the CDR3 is TGTGCCAGCAGCGGAACAGGGGAAGAGACCCAGTACTTC. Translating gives CASSGTGEETQYF. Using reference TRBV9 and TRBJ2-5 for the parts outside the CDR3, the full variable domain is DSGVTQTPKHLITATGQRVTLRCSPRSGDLSVYWYQQSLDQGLQFLIQYYNGEERAKGNILERFSAQQFPDLHSELNLSSLELGDSALYFCASSGTGEETQYFGPGTRLLVL.

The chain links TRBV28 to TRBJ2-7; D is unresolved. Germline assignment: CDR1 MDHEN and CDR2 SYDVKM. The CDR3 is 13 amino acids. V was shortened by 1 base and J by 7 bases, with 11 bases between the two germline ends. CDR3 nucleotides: TGTGCCAGCAGTTTATCGGCCTCTAGGGAGCAGTACTTC. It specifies CASSLSASREQYF.

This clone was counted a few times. CDR3 sequence reads: CASSFPGLDSDEQFF. The CDR3 region has the DNA TGCGCCAGCAGCTTTCCGGGACTAGATAGCGATGAGCAGTTCTTC. V is TRBV5-1 and J is TRBJ2-1, with 8 nucleotides matching TRBD2. J lost 8 bases, V lost 2 bases, and 9 bases had no gene match. The CDR3 extends over 15 amino acids. Germline values: CDR1 SGHRS, CDR2 YFSETQ. The full variable domain, rest sourced from reference TRBV5-1 and TRBJ2-1, is KAGVTQTPRYLIKTRGQQVTLSCSPISGHRSVSWYQQTPGQGLQFLFEYFSETQRNKGNFPGRFSGRQFSNSRSEMNVSTLELGDSALYLCASSFPGLDSDEQFFGPGTRLTVL.

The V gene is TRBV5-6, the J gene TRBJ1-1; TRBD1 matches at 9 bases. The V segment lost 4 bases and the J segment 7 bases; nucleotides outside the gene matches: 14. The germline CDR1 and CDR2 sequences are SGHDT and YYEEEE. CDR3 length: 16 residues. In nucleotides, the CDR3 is TGTGCCAGCAGCAGACAATTGTGGGACAGGGTAGGTGAAGCTTTCTTT. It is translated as CASSRQLWDRVGEAFF. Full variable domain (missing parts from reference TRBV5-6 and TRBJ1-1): DAGVTQSPTHLIKTRGQQVTLRCSPKSGHDTVSWYQQALGQGPQFIFQYYEEEERQRGNFPDRFSGHQFPNYSSELNVNALLLGDSALYLCASSRQLWDRVGEAFFGQGTRLTVV.

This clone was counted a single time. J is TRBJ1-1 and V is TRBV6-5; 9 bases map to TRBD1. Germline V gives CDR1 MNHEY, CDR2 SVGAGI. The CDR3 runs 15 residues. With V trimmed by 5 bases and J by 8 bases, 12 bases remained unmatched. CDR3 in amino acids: CASSLWGQGGIEAFF. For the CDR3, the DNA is TGTGCCAGCAGTCTCTGGGGACAGGGAGGAATCGAAGCTTTCTTT.

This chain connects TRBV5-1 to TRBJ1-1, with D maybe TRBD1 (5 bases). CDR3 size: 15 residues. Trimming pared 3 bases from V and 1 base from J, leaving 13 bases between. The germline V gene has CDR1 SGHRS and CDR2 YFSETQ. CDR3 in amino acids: CASSYVSGANTEAFF. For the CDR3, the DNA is TGCGCCAGCAGCTACGTTAGTGGGGCGAACACTGAAGCTTTCTTT. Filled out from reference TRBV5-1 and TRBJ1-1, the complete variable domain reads KAGVTQTPRYLIKTRGQQVTLSCSPISGHRSVSWYQQTPGQGLQFLFEYFSETQRNKGNFPGRFSGRQFSNSRSEMNVSTLELGDSALYLCASSYVSGANTEAFFGQGTRLTVV.

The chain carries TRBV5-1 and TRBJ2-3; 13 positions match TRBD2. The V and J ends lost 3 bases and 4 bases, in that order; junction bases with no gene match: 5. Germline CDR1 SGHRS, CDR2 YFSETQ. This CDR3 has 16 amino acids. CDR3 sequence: CASSWTTSGRPDTQYF. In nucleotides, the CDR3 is TGCGCCAGCAGCTGGACGACTAGCGGGAGGCCAGATACGCAGTATTTT.

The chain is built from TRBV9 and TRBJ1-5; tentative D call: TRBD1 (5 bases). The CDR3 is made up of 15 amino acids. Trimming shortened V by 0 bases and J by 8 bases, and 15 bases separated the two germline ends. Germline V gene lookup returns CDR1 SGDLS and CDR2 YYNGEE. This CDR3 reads CASSVGRAGWEPQHF. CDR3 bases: TGTGCCAGCAGCGTAGGTCGGGCAGGGTGGGAGCCCCAGCATTTT.

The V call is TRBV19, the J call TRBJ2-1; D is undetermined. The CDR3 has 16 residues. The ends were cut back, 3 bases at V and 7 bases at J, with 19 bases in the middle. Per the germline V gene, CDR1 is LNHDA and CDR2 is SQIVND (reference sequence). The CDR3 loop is CASSIGLPGGINEQFF. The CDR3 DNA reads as TGTGCCAGTAGTATTGGGCTCCCCGGTGGCATAAATGAGCAGTTCTTC.

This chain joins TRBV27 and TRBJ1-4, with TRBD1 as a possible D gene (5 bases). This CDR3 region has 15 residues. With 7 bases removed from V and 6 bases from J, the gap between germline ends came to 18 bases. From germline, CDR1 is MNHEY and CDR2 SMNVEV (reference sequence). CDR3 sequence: CASMGRGGGDEKLFF. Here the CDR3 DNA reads TGTGCCAGCATGGGCCGGGGGGGAGGAGATGAAAAACTGTTTTTT.

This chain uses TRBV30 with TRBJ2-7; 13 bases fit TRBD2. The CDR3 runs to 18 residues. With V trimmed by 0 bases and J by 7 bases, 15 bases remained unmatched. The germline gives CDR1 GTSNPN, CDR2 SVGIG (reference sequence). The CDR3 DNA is TGTGCCTGGAGTGTCCCGACTAGCGGGAGGTCTCGTCGAAATGAGCAGTACTTC. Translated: CAWSVPTSGRSRRNEQYF.

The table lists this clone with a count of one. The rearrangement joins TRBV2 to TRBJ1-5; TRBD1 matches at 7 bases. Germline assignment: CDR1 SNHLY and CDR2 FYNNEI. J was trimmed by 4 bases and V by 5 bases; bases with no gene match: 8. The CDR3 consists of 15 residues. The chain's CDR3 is CASSPRQGANQPQHF. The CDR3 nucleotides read TGTGCCAGCAGTCCCCGACAGGGTGCAAATCAGCCCCAGCATTTT.

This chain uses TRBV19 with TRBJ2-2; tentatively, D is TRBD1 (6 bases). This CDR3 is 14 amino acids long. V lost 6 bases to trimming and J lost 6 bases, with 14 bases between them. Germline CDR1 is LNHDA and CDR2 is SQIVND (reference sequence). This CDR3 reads CASRSQGGAGELFF. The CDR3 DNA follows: TGTGCCAGTAGATCACAGGGTGGCGCCGGGGAGCTGTTTTTT. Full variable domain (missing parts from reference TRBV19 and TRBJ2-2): DGGITQSPKYLFRKEGQNVTLSCEQNLNHDAMYWYRQDPGQGLRLIYYSQIVNDFQKGDIAEGYSVSREKKESFPLTVTSAQKNPTAFYLCASRSQGGAGELFFGEGSRLTVL.

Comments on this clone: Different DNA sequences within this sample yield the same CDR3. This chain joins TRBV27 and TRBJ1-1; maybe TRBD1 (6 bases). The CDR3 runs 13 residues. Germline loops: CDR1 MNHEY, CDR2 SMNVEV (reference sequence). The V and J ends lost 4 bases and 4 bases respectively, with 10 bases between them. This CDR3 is CASSSRGGTEAFF. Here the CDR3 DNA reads TGTGCCAGCAGTTCCAGGGGCGGCACTGAAGCTTTCTTT.

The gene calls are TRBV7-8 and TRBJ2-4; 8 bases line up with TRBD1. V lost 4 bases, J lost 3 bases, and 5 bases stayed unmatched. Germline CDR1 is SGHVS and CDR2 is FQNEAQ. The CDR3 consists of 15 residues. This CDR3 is CASSSGQGIKNIQYF. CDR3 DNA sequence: TGTGCCAGCAGCTCCGGACAGGGAATCAAAAACATTCAGTACTTC.

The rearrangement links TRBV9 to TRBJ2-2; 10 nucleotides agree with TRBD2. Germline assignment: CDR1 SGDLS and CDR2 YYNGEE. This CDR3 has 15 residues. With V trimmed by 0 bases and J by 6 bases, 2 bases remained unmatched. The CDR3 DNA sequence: TGTGCCAGCAGCGTAGGGAGCGGGAGGGCCGGGGAGCTGTTTTTT. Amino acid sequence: CASSVGSGRAGELFF.

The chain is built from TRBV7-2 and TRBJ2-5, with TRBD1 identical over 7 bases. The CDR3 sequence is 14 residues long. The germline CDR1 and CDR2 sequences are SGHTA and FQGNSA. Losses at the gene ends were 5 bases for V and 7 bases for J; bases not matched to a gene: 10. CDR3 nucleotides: TGTGCCAGCAGCCCCGACAGGGCAGGCGGGACCCAGTACTTC. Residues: CASSPDRAGGTQYF.

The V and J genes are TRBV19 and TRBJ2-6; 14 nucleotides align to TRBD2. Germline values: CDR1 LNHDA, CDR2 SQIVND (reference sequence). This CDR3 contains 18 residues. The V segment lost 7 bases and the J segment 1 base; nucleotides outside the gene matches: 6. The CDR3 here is CASIRTSGRISGANVLTF. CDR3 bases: TGTGCCAGTATCCGGACTAGCGGGAGGATATCTGGGGCCAACGTCCTGACTTTC.

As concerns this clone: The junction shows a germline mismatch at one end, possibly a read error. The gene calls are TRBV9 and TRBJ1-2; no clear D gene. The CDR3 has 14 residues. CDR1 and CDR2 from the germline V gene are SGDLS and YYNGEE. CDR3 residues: CASSVALQNSGYTF. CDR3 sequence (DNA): TGTGCCAGCAGCGTAGCTTTACAGAACTCTGGCTACACCTTC. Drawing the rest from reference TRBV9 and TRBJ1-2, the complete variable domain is DSGVTQTPKHLITATGQRVTLRCSPRSGDLSVYWYQQSLDQGLQFLIQYYNGEERAKGNILERFSAQQFPDLHSELNLSSLELGDSALYFCASSVALQNSGYTFGSGTRLTVV.

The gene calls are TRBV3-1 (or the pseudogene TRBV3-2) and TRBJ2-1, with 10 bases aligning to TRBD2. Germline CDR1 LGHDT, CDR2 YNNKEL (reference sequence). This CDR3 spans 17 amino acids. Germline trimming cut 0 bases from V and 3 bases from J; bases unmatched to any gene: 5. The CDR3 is CASSQDPLAGDYNEQFF. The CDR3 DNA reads TGTGCCAGCAGCCAAGATCCTCTAGCGGGAGACTACAATGAGCAGTTCTTC.

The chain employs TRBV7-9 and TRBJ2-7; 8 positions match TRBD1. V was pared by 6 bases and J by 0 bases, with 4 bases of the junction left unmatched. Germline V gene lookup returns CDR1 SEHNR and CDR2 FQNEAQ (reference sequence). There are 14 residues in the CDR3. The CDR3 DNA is TGTGCCAGCAGTACGACAGGGGCCTCCTACGAGCAGTACTTC. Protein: CASSTTGASYEQYF.

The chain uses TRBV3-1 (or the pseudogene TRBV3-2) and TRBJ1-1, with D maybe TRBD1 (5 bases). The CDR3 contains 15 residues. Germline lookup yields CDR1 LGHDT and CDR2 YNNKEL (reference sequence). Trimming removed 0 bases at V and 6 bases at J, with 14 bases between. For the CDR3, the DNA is TGTGCCAGCAGCCAAGATACGGGGGGAAAGGCTGAAGCTTTCTTT. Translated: CASSQDTGGKAEAFF.

This CDR3 is CASCRDRDHGYTF. The CDR3 nucleotides are TGTGCCAGCTGCCGGGACAGGGACCATGGCTACACCTTC. The chain links TRBV7-2 to TRBJ1-2; 9 nucleotides line up with TRBD1. The CDR3 has 13 amino acids. The germline V gene has CDR1 SGHTA and CDR2 FQGNSA. Losses at the gene ends were 8 bases for V and 6 bases for J; bases not matched to a gene: 7.

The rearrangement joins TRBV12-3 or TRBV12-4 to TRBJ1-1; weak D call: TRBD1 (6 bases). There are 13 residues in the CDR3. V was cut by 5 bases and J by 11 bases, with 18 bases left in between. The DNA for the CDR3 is TGTGCCAGCAGTCAGCCCGACAGGATATCGGCTTTCTTT. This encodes CASSQPDRISAFF.